The 13 T cell receptor beta chains listed next were all sequenced from one sample in a study of T cell repertoires in cytomegalovirus infection. TCRdb reanalysed the reads using MiXCR and keeps one entry per CDR3 protein. The sample records about 300,000 distinct CDR3 sequences, around 9.6% being singletons. The sequencing input was PBMCs. The receptors originated from a human donor in good health (CMV status not recorded). Some clones in this sample may be carry-over from other donors' samples.

This clonotype was seen many times. V usage is TRBV13 and J usage is TRBJ1-2; possibly TRBD1 for D (6 bases). The CDR3 length is 13 residues. V lost 5 bases to trimming and J lost 6 bases, with 13 bases between them. CDR1 and CDR2 (germline): PRHDT, FYEKMQ (reference sequence). The CDR3 DNA reads as TGTGCCAGCAGCCTACAGGGATCTGATGGCTACACCTTC. It translates to CASSLQGSDGYTF.

The chain employs TRBV5-8 and TRBJ2-7; D is possibly TRBD1 or TRBD2 (5 bases each). This CDR3 has 12 residues. The germline gives CDR1 SGHTS, CDR2 YDEGEE. The V end was cut by 4 bases, the J end by 6 bases, with 11 bases between. The CDR3 nucleotides read TGTGCCAGCAGCAGATCGGGACGCGAGCAGTACGTC. It encodes CASSRSGREQYV.

This clonotype was counted ten times or more. The rearrangement uses TRBV7-8 and TRBJ1-5; TRBD1 aligns across 7 bases. The germline V gene encodes CDR1 SGHVS and CDR2 FQNEAQ. V lost 5 bases, J lost 0 bases, and 4 bases stayed unmatched. The length of the CDR3 is 15 residues. The CDR3: CASSTDRVSNQPQHF. DNA for the CDR3: TGTGCCAGCAGCACCGACAGGGTTAGCAATCAGCCCCAGCATTTT.

This clonotype was observed a handful of times. The chain employs TRBV2 and TRBJ2-5, with D tentatively TRBD1 or TRBD2 (5 bases each). Trimming stripped 2 bases from V and 2 bases from J, with 9 bases between. Germline CDR1 SNHLY, CDR2 FYNNEI. The CDR3 has 14 amino acids. The CDR3 sequence: CASSEPGRQETQYF. The CDR3 DNA follows: TGTGCCAGCAGTGAACCGGGGCGGCAAGAGACCCAGTACTTC.

The rearrangement links TRBV7-2 to TRBJ2-4, with D hard to call. V lost 5 bases, J lost 7 bases, and 15 bases lay in between. Looked up from germline, CDR1 is SGHTA and CDR2 is FQGNSA. The length of the CDR3 is 14 residues. CDR3 protein: CASSQRNSWNIQYF. The CDR3 DNA sequence: TGTGCCAGCAGCCAAAGGAACTCTTGGAACATTCAGTACTTC. The variable domain in full, completed from reference TRBV7-2 and TRBJ2-4, reads GAGVSQSPSNKVTEKGKDVELRCDPISGHTALYWYRQSLGQGLEFLIYFQGNSAPDKSGLPSDRFSAERTGGSVSTLTIQRTQQEDSAVYLCASSQRNSWNIQYFGAGTRLSVL.

This clonotype was counted only a few times. The chain has TRBV29-1 and TRBJ1-1; D not resolved. There are 12 residues in the CDR3. The V gene lost 7 bases and the J gene lost 5 bases, with 14 bases spanning the gap. Looked up from germline, CDR1 is SQVTM and CDR2 is ANQGSEA. For the CDR3, the DNA is TGCAGCGCTGGACGAGGTCGTACTGAAGCTTTCTTT. Translated: CSAGRGRTEAFF.

CDR3 sequence reads: CASDEGSGANVLTF. DNA for the CDR3: TGTGCCAGCGACGAGGGCTCTGGGGCCAACGTCCTGACTTTC. The chain joins TRBV28 to TRBJ2-6, with D tentatively TRBD2 (5 bases). The CDR3 extends over 14 amino acids. Per germline, CDR1 MDHEN and CDR2 SYDVKM. Trimming took off 8 bases at V and 0 bases at J, with 8 bases between the two ends.

The chain joins TRBV23-1 to TRBJ1-6; tentatively, D is TRBD1 (5 bases). TRBV23-1 has ORF status, its function being uncertain. The CDR3 is 15 amino acids. Trimming pared 4 bases from V and 7 bases from J, leaving 14 bases between. CDR3 region: CASSPRAGKNSPLHF. The CDR3 nucleotides are TGCGCCAGCAGTCCCCGGGCAGGGAAAAATTCACCCCTCCACTTT.

This clonotype was seen at least ten times. The chain joins TRBV11-1 to TRBJ2-2; a possible D gene is TRBD1 (6 bases). Germline values: CDR1 SGHAT, CDR2 FQDESV (reference sequence). This CDR3 has 13 amino acids. V lost 5 bases to trimming and J lost 4 bases, with 8 bases between them. As DNA, the CDR3 is TGTGCCAGCAGCATGGACAGCACCGGGGAGCTGTTTTTT. As protein: CASSMDSTGELFF.

This clonotype was counted many times. For the CDR3, the DNA is TGTGCCACCGGGACTAGCGGGGTTGGAGATACGCAGTATTTT. Its protein is CATGTSGVGDTQYF. The rearrangement uses TRBV6-5 and TRBJ2-3; 13 bases are a match to TRBD2. The germline V gene encodes CDR1 MNHEY and CDR2 SVGAGI. V was pared by 10 bases and J by 5 bases, with 6 bases of the junction left unmatched. CDR3 size: 14 residues.

In the case of this clonotype: Relative to the germline gene, one junction end is altered; a read error may explain this. The V gene is TRBV11-3, the J gene TRBJ1-1; D is ambiguous. Germline assignment: CDR1 SGHNT and CDR2 YENEEA. The CDR3 consists of 16 residues. The CDR3 here is CASGLEGEQKVYTAFF. For the CDR3, the DNA is TGTGCCAGCGGCTTGGAGGGAGAACAGAAAGTATATACAGCTTTCTTT. Variable domain in full (rest from reference TRBV11-3 and TRBJ1-1): EAGVVQSPRYKIIEKKQPVAFWCNPISGHNTLYWYLQNLGQGPELLIRYENEEAVDDSQLPKDRFSAERLKGVDSTLKIQPAELGDSAVYLCASGLEGEQKVYTAFFGQGTRLTVV.

In its sample, this clonotype was seen a few times. The rearrangement uses TRBV19 and TRBJ1-2, with D possibly TRBD1 on 6 matching bases. V lost 5 bases to trimming and J lost 4 bases, with 14 bases between them. The length of the CDR3 is 14 residues. The germline CDR1 and CDR2 sequences are LNHDA and SQIVND (reference sequence). The CDR3 DNA sequence: TGTGCCAGTAGTTCCCTCGGACAGTCCTATGGCTACACCTTC. The encoded protein is CASSSLGQSYGYTF.

This clonotype showed up many times. This chain uses TRBV5-1 with TRBJ1-1; a possible D gene is TRBD1 (5 bases). Trimming took 2 bases from V and 5 from J, leaving 16 bases between them. The CDR3 covers 15 residues. Germline V gives CDR1 SGHRS, CDR2 YFSETQ. The CDR3 DNA sequence: TGCGCCAGCAGCTTATCCCCGGGGGTTCGGACTGAAGCTTTCTTT. It translates to CASSLSPGVRTEAFF.